These 23 T cell receptor beta chains share one sample of origin, sequenced in a study of blood T cell repertoires in COVID-19. The repertoire was sequenced with immunoSEQ multiplex PCR; TCRdb's copy has only in-frame clones and lacks some. This sample has 200,000 to 250,000 clones, with 80% to 90% found just once. Sequencing was done on a sample of PBMCs or T cells enriched from blood (not recorded which). These receptor sequences come from a woman aged 45 to 65 with acute COVID-19.

CDR3 in DNA: TGTGCCGTCAGGGGGGCAGGAAACACTGAAGCTTTCTTT. Amino acids: CAVRGAGNTEAFF. The V gene is TRBV28, the J gene TRBJ1-1, with 7 bases aligning to TRBD1. Trimming at V came to 11 bases and at J to 2 bases, leaving 8 bases not matched to a gene. This CDR3 region has 13 residues. The germline V gene has CDR1 MDHEN and CDR2 SYDVKM.

This sequence joins TRBV14 and TRBJ2-1; 10 nucleotides agree with TRBD2. V dropped 6 bases and J dropped 2; count of bases not matched to a gene: 1. This CDR3 is built from 14 residues. Germline CDR1 reads SGHDN; CDR2 reads FVKESK. The CDR3 DNA sequence: TGTGCCAGCAGGCTAGCGGGAGCCTACAATGAGCAGTTCTTC. This sequence encodes CASRLAGAYNEQFF.

The chain couples TRBV19 to TRBJ2-2, with D possibly TRBD2 on 6 matching bases. Germline CDR1 is LNHDA and CDR2 is SQIVND (reference sequence). This CDR3 comprises 17 residues. Deletions cut 1 base from V and 3 bases from J, with 15 bases between. The CDR3 nucleotides are TGTGCCAGTAGTATAGTGCGCGGGGAACCGGACACCGGGGAGCTGTTTTTT. This codes for CASSIVRGEPDTGELFF.

As DNA, the CDR3 is TGTGCCAGCAGTTTATTAGGGGTTTCTGAAGCTTTCTTT. Translation gives CASSLLGVSEAFF. This chain joins TRBV28 and TRBJ1-1; D possibly corresponds to TRBD1 (5 bases). The CDR3 covers 13 residues. Germline V lookup: CDR1 MDHEN, CDR2 SYDVKM. Deletions cut 1 base from V and 6 bases from J, with 9 bases between.

The rearrangement links TRBV7-6 to TRBJ2-5; 7 nucleotides line up with TRBD2. The J segment lost 3 bases and the V segment lost 1 base, leaving 8 bases of the junction unmatched. The CDR3 totals 16 residues. In germline, CDR1 is SGHVS, CDR2 FNYEAQ. The CDR3 reads CASSLEVGGPEETQYF. CDR3 sequence (DNA): TGTGCCAGCAGCTTAGAGGTGGGAGGGCCAGAAGAGACCCAGTACTTC.

CDR3 in DNA: TGTGCCAGCAGTGCCTTCGCAGGGGGCTCCTACGAGCAGTACTTC. It translates to CASSAFAGGSYEQYF. The chain combines TRBV28 with TRBJ2-7; TRBD1 matches at 7 bases. The V gene's germline CDR1 is MDHEN and CDR2 SYDVKM. V was pared by 5 bases and J by 0 bases, with 7 bases of the junction left unmatched. CDR3 length equals 15 residues.

The rearrangement uses TRBV5-1 and TRBJ2-1, with TRBD2 identical over 8 bases. Germline V gives CDR1 SGHRS, CDR2 YFSETQ. The V segment lost 5 bases and the J segment 1 base; nucleotides outside the gene matches: 8. The CDR3 has 16 amino acids. The CDR3 region is CASRNSAGGSYNEQFF. CDR3 DNA: TGCGCCAGCAGGAACTCGGCGGGAGGTTCCTACAATGAGCAGTTCTTC. Full variable domain (remainder filled in from reference TRBV5-1 and TRBJ2-1): KAGVTQTPRYLIKTRGQQVTLSCSPISGHRSVSWYQQTPGQGLQFLFEYFSETQRNKGNFPGRFSGRQFSNSRSEMNVSTLELGDSALYLCASRNSAGGSYNEQFFGPGTRLTVL.

The chain has TRBV2 and TRBJ2-6; D possibly corresponds to TRBD2 (5 bases). The CDR3 is made up of 15 amino acids. V was pared by 6 bases and J by 1 base, with 10 bases between. The germline V gene has CDR1 SNHLY and CDR2 FYNNEI. The CDR3 DNA is TGTGCCAGCAGCAGAGGGAGATCTGGGGCCAACGTCCTGACTTTC. Protein sequence: CASSRGRSGANVLTF. The variable domain in full, with the rest retrieved from reference TRBV2 and TRBJ2-6, is EPEVTQTPSHQVTQMGQEVILRCVPISNHLYFYWYRQILGQKVEFLVSFYNNEISEKSEIFDDQFSVERPDGSNFTLKIRSTKLEDSAMYFCASSRGRSGANVLTFGAGSRLTVL.

CDR3 sequence (DNA): TGTGCCAGCAGCGCCCGCGGGACCTCCGGCTCTGGAAACACCATATATTTT. Translating gives CASSARGTSGSGNTIYF. The chain joins TRBV9 to TRBJ1-3; the D gene is possibly TRBD1 (5 bases). The ends were cut back, 3 bases at V and 0 bases at J, with 16 bases in the middle. Germline-derived CDR1 and CDR2 are SGDLS and YYNGEE. This CDR3 contains 17 residues.

J is TRBJ2-3 and V is TRBV5-1; 14 bases line up with TRBD2. Trimming cost V 4 bases and J 4 bases; bases outside gene matches: 11. The CDR3 is made up of 18 amino acids. The germline V gene encodes CDR1 SGHRS and CDR2 YFSETQ. This CDR3 reads CASSTGGLAGGPSDTQYF. The CDR3 DNA reads as TGCGCCAGCAGCACCGGCGGACTAGCGGGAGGCCCGTCAGATACGCAGTATTTT.

The V call is TRBV10-3, the J call TRBJ1-2; 7 bases line up with TRBD1. Germline values: CDR1 ENHRY, CDR2 SYGVKD. The CDR3 runs 16 residues. V trimming: 3 bases; J trimming: 2 bases; junction bases outside the gene matches: 9. CDR3 sequence: CAISEFQGQQNYGYTF. DNA of the CDR3: TGTGCCATCAGTGAATTCCAGGGACAGCAGAACTATGGCTACACCTTC.

This clone was counted between two and nine times. The chain couples TRBV28 to TRBJ1-2, with D unclear. The CDR3 runs 11 residues. The germline V and J ends were trimmed by 11 bases and 0 bases, with 7 bases remaining between them. CDR1 and CDR2 (germline): MDHEN, SYDVKM. The CDR3 loop reads CAAGSNYGYTF. The CDR3 bases are TGTGCCGCCGGGTCTAACTATGGCTACACCTTC.

This CDR3 reads CASSPGLAGLRQYF. The CDR3 bases are TGTGCCAGCAGCCCCGGACTAGCGGGATTAAGGCAGTATTTT. J is TRBJ2-3 and V is TRBV9, with TRBD2 matching over 12 bases. V shed 4 bases and J 11 bases; nucleotides not matched to a gene: 8. CDR1 and CDR2 from the germline V gene are SGDLS and YYNGEE. CDR3 size: 14 residues. Drawing the rest from reference TRBV9 and TRBJ2-3, the complete variable domain is DSGVTQTPKHLITATGQRVTLRCSPRSGDLSVYWYQQSLDQGLQFLIQYYNGEERAKGNILERFSAQQFPDLHSELNLSSLELGDSALYFCASSPGLAGLRQYFGPGTRLTVL.

The chain combines TRBV18 with TRBJ2-7; D perhaps matches TRBD1 (6 bases). Per the germline V gene, CDR1 is KGHSH and CDR2 is LQKENI. V was trimmed by 5 bases and J by 2 bases, leaving 13 bases between them. CDR3 length: 14 amino acids. This CDR3 is CASSSIDRTYEQYF. The CDR3 DNA sequence: TGTGCCAGCTCATCTATAGACAGGACCTACGAGCAGTACTTC.

V is TRBV7-2 and J is TRBJ2-4; D may be TRBD2 (5 bases). This CDR3 spans 15 amino acids. Germline V lookup: CDR1 SGHTA, CDR2 FQGNSA. V was cut by 6 bases and J by 7 bases, with 19 bases left in between. CDR3 region: CASSQDDAGWNIQYF. For the CDR3, the DNA is TGTGCCAGCAGTCAGGACGATGCGGGTTGGAACATTCAGTACTTC.

A few counts support this clone. The chain has TRBV30 and TRBJ2-7; a weak D match, TRBD2 (7 bases). This CDR3 region has 12 residues. Trimming left V 3 bases short and J 5 bases short, with 11 bases between. Per the germline V gene, CDR1 is GTSNPN and CDR2 is SVGIG (reference sequence). The CDR3 nucleotides read TGTGCCTGGAGAGGGGGAGGGAACGAGCAGTACTTC. Amino acid sequence: CAWRGGGNEQYF.

V is TRBV5-6 and J is TRBJ2-5, with a tentative D call TRBD1 (5 bases). V was shortened by 1 base and J by 0 bases, with 13 bases between the two germline ends. This CDR3 has 16 amino acids. In germline, CDR1 is SGHDT, CDR2 YYEEEE. The DNA for the CDR3 is TGTGCCAGCAGCTTGCGGGCAGGGCCGTACCAAGAGACCCAGTACTTC. Encoded protein: CASSLRAGPYQETQYF.

This chain connects TRBV5-1 to TRBJ2-1, with D perhaps matching TRBD1 (6 bases). Germline assignment: CDR1 SGHRS and CDR2 YFSETQ. This CDR3 has 14 residues. V lost 4 bases, J lost 9 bases, and 17 bases lay in between. The CDR3 here is CASSAGDTFIEQFF. Written as DNA, the CDR3 is TGCGCCAGCAGCGCAGGGGACACCTTTATTGAGCAGTTCTTC. The whole variable domain, remainder taken from reference TRBV5-1 and TRBJ2-1, is KAGVTQTPRYLIKTRGQQVTLSCSPISGHRSVSWYQQTPGQGLQFLFEYFSETQRNKGNFPGRFSGRQFSNSRSEMNVSTLELGDSALYLCASSAGDTFIEQFFGPGTRLTVL.

This clone was picked up a small number of times. This rearrangement joins TRBV10-3 to TRBJ2-1, with 15 bases lining up with TRBD2. The V gene end was trimmed by 10 bases and the J gene end by 7 bases; junction bases not matched to a gene: 14. The CDR3 loop spans 17 amino acids. Germline-derived CDR1 and CDR2 are ENHRY and SYGVKD. The CDR3 protein is CATRTSGRASYGNEQFF. In nucleotides, the CDR3 is TGTGCCACCCGGACTAGCGGGAGGGCCTCGTATGGTAATGAGCAGTTCTTC.

This rearrangement joins TRBV7-8 to TRBJ2-1, with 11 bases lining up with TRBD2. The CDR3 has 15 residues. Per germline, CDR1 SGHVS and CDR2 FQNEAQ. Trimming at V came to 6 bases and at J to 4 bases, leaving 5 bases not matched to a gene. The CDR3 DNA follows: TGTGCCAGCAGGGAGACTAGCGGGATATACAATGAGCAGTTCTTC. Translated, it gives CASRETSGIYNEQFF.

The CDR3 here is CASSQEGRAGDGYTF. DNA for the CDR3: TGTGCCAGCAGCCAAGAAGGCAGGGCAGGAGATGGCTACACCTTC. The rearrangement joins TRBV14 to TRBJ1-2, with D maybe TRBD1 (5 bases). The CDR3 spans 15 residues. The V gene's germline CDR1 is SGHDN and CDR2 FVKESK. V was pared by 0 bases and J by 6 bases, with 14 bases between.

This chain joins TRBV12-3 or TRBV12-4 and TRBJ1-2; D unresolved. The CDR3 loop spans 13 amino acids. Trimming cost V 2 bases and J 5 bases, with 9 bases left between them. In DNA form, the CDR3 reads TGTGCCAGCAGTTTAAATGACAAGTATGGCTACACCTTC. Encoded protein: CASSLNDKYGYTF.

The chain employs TRBV28 and TRBJ2-1; 9 nucleotides agree with TRBD2. The CDR3 runs to 15 residues. Germline V lookup: CDR1 MDHEN, CDR2 SYDVKM. Trimming at V came to 2 bases and at J to 2 bases, leaving 1 base not matched to a gene. The CDR3 loop reads CASSLAGGTYNEQFF. DNA for the CDR3: TGTGCCAGCAGTTTAGCGGGAGGGACCTACAATGAGCAGTTCTTC.